This note documents a single T cell receptor (beta chain) sequence. The data were produced by immunoSEQ multiplex PCR, yet TCRdb's version contains in-frame clones alone and is incomplete. The repertoire consists of roughly 80,000 clones, with around 78% occurring once and the leading ten covering 4%. The entry originates in a study of radiotherapy plus CTLA-4 blockade in lung cancer. The germline CDR1 and CDR2 sequences are LGHNT and FRNRAP. This CDR3 spans 15 amino acids. V shed 0 bases and J 0 bases; nucleotides not matched to a gene: 1. The sequence came from a human donor with non-small cell lung cancer who had a partial response to radiotherapy plus ipilimumab. Some clones in this sample may be carry-over from other donors' samples. Sequenced here: peripheral blood, sampled from a patient treated with radiotherapy plus ipilimumab. The V and J genes are TRBV12-5 and TRBJ2-7, with 8 bases identical to TRBD2. The CDR3 spells CASGLVRGGSYEQYF. CDR3 nucleotides: TGTGCTAGTGGTTTGGTACGGGGGGGCTCCTACGAGCAGTACTTC.